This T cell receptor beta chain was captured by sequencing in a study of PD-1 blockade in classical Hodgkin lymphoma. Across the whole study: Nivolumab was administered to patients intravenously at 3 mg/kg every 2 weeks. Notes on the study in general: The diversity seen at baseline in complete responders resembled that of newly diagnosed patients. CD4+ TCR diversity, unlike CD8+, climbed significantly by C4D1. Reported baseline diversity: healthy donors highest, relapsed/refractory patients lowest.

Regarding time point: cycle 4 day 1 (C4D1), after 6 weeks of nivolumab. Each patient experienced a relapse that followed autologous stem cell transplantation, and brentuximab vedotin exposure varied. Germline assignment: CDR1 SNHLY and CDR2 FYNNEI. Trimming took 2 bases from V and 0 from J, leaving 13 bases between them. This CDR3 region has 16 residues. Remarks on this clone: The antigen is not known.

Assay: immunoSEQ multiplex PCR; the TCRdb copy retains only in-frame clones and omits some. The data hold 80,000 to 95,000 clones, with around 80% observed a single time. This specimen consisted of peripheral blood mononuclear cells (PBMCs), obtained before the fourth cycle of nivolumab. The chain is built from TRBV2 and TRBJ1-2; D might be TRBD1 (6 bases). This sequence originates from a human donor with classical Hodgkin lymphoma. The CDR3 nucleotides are TGTGCCAGCAGTGAACACGGGGGGGCAACTAACTATGGCTACACCTTC. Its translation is CASSEHGGATNYGYTF.